The clone carrying this T cell receptor beta chain occurred many times. Germline CDR1 is LGHNA and CDR2 is YNFKEQ. The CDR3 consists of 16 residues. J was trimmed by 7 bases and V by 1 base; bases with no gene match: 6. The source of the sample is a study of neurological immune-mediated disorders. TCRdb itself ran the 5' RACE reads through MiXCR, one entry per CDR3 protein. The repertoire holds under 30,000 distinct CDR3 sequences, with under 15% as singletons. The TCR originated in a woman aged 40 to 50 with HTLV-1-associated myelopathy (HAM/TSP). The chain employs TRBV4-2 and TRBJ2-4, with 11 bases aligning to TRBD1. Sequences were obtained from PBMCs. DNA for the CDR3: TGTGCCAGCAGCCAAGCTGGACAGGGGGCCGAGAACATTCAGTACTTC. Protein sequence: CASSQAGQGAENIQYF.